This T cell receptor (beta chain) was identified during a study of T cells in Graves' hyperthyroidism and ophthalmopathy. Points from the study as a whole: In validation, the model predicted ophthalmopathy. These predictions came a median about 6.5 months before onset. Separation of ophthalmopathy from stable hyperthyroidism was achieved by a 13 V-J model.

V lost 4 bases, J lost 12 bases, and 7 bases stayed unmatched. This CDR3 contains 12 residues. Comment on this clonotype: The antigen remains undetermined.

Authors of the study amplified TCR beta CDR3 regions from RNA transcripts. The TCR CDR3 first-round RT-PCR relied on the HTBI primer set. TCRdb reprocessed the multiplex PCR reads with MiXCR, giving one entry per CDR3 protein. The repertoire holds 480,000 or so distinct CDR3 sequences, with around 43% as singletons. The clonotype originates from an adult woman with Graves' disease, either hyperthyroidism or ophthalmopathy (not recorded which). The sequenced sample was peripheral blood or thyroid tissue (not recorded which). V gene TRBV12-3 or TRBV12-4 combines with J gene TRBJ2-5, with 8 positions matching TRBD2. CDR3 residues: CASSSLGLAEYF. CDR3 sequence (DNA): TGTGCCAGCAGTTCCTTAGGACTAGCAGAGTACTTC.